This T cell receptor (beta chain) was retrieved from a study of cytomegalovirus exposure and HLA in healthy donors. Study as a whole: Inside one of the first data releases sat 75 million to 100 million unique TCRs taken from HLA-typed donors.

General study findings and limits: About 87% or about 30% of the time was how often most TCR beta V segments were productive, according to an earlier analysis.

The germline V and J ends were trimmed by 9 bases and 3 bases, with 13 bases remaining between them. CDR1 SGHDT and CDR2 YYEEEE come from the germline V gene. This CDR3 spans 13 amino acids. Healthy donors of bone marrow made up the group. Both 60 Vbeta primers and 13 Jbeta primers went into the PCR. Repertoires were generated with immunoSEQ multiplex PCR, while TCRdb's copy carries only in-frame clones and drops some. The table shows about 220,000 clones, with 60% to 80% occurring only once. As regards this clone: What it binds is not known.

This chain uses TRBV5-6 with TRBJ2-1; D is unresolved. Material: PBMCs. This TCR came from a woman aged 30 to 39 in good health and CMV-seronegative. CDR3 residues: CATRRQLYNEQFF. In DNA form, the CDR3 reads TGTGCCACCAGGCGGCAGCTCTACAATGAGCAGTTCTTC.